This is a list of T cell receptor beta chains from one sample in a study of blood T cells in healthy people across ages. TCRdb re-called the 5' RACE reads with MiXCR, one entry per CDR3 protein. Found here are approximately 770,000 distinct CDR3 sequences, roughly 64% of them singletons; the top ten hold 20% to 25%. Sequenced material: blood. The receptor source for this set is a man aged 30-40 years in good health. Both conserved end residues are part of each CDR3. Each record gives: J gene, D gene, V gene, clone size, CDR3 protein, CDR3 DNA. D genes are given only for firm matches. Size is omitted from some rows. Given values are once, few, many or a class for expanded clones.

>TRBJ2-5|-|TRBV28|-
CASSLWEAEQYF
TGTGCCAGCAGTTTATGGGAGGCTGAGCAGTACTTC
>TRBJ2-3|-|TRBV6-5|-
CASTTGTDTQYF
TGTGCCAGCACGACAGGTACAGATACGCAGTATTTT
>TRBJ1-2|-|TRBV7-9|-
CASSLAQWGGGYTF
TGTGCCAGCAGCTTAGCGCAGTGGGGCGGTGGCTACACCTTC
>TRBJ2-1|-|TRBV10-3|few
CAISGQGLQGEQFF
TGTGCCATCAGTGGGCAGGGACTCCAGGGGGAGCAGTTCTTC
>TRBJ2-4|TRBD1|TRBV20-1|few
CSAMRPGTGSKNIQYF
TGCAGTGCAATGAGACCCGGGACAGGGAGCAAAAACATTCAGTACTTC
>TRBJ1-2|TRBD1|TRBV10-2|few
CASSGQGAGGYTF
TGCGCCAGCAGTGGACAGGGGGCCGGTGGCTACACCTTC
>TRBJ2-7|-|TRBV7-2|-
CASSPQQGGVYEQYF
TGTGCCAGCAGTCCACAACAGGGGGGGGTCTACGAGCAGTACTTC
>TRBJ2-1|-|TRBV14|many
CASSQSREQFF
TGTGCCAGCAGCCAGTCGAGGGAGCAGTTCTTC
>TRBJ2-1|TRBD2|TRBV4-2|-
CASREDSGRSYNEQFF
TGTGCCAGCAGAGAAGATAGCGGGAGATCCTACAATGAGCAGTTCTTC
>TRBJ2-6|-|TRBV20-1|-
CSARGRSSANVLTF
TGCAGTGCTAGAGGCAGGTCGTCGGCCAACGTCCTGACTTTC
>TRBJ2-5|TRBD2|TRBV20-1|few
CSARVWPAGVGQETQYF
TGCAGTGCTAGAGTCTGGCCAGCGGGAGTTGGGCAAGAGACCCAGTACTTC
>TRBJ2-1|-|TRBV4-3|-
CASSQERWVYNEQFF
TGCGCCAGCAGCCAAGAGAGGTGGGTCTACAATGAGCAGTTCTTC
>TRBJ2-6|-|TRBV18|-
CASSPIWQIPSGANVLTF
TGTGCCAGCTCACCGATCTGGCAGATCCCCTCTGGGGCCAACGTCCTGACTTTC
>TRBJ1-2|-|TRBV20-1|-
CSARRTEVYGYTF
TGCAGTGCTAGGCGGACAGAGGTCTATGGCTACACCTTC
>TRBJ2-3|TRBD2|TRBV7-2|-
CASSFVAGTTDTQYF
TGTGCCAGCAGCTTTGTAGCGGGAACCACAGATACGCAGTATTTT